What follows describes a single T cell receptor (beta chain). This entry is derived from a study of blood T cell repertoires in COVID-19. The overall study: The United States, Italy and Spain were the sources of the acute and convalescent COVID-19 samples. T cells, B-cell-depleted T cells, or PBMCs supplied cDNA or gDNA.

This table comes from immunoSEQ multiplex PCR, and its TCRdb copy is limited to in-frame clones, with some not included. The profile shows more than 95,000 clones, approximately 80% of them singletons. Per germline, CDR1 DFQATT and CDR2 SNEGSKA (reference sequence). V gave up 5 bases and J gave up 5 bases, with 9 bases separating them. The CDR3 has 11 residues. The J gene is TRBJ1-1, the V gene TRBV20-1, with D uncertain. Source material: peripheral blood. This TCR derives from a man between 60 and 75 years old with acute or convalescent COVID-19. CDR3 loop: CSAPLETEAFF. The CDR3 bases are TGCAGTGCTCCGCTCGAGACTGAAGCTTTCTTT.